Presented here are 32 T cell receptor beta chains from one specimen sequenced in a study of T cell responses to AZD1222 COVID-19 vaccine. Assay: immunoSEQ multiplex PCR; the TCRdb copy retains only in-frame clones and omits some. Of tens of thousands of clones in the sample, 88% were seen once. Here the sequenced sample was peripheral blood, taken on day 0 of AZD1222 vaccination. The origin of the receptors is an adult in good health.

The rearrangement uses TRBV6-5 and TRBJ2-2; no reliable D call. The CDR3 spans 12 residues. V was pared by 5 bases and J by 3 bases, with 4 bases between. Germline V gene data show CDR1 as MNHEY and CDR2 as SVGAGI. The CDR3: CASSKDTGELFF. The CDR3, as DNA: TGTGCCAGCAGTAAGGACACCGGGGAGCTGTTTTTT.

The chain is built from TRBV6-6 and TRBJ2-3; TRBD1 might be the D (5 bases). The CDR3 extends over 16 amino acids. The V end was cut by 5 bases, the J end by 0 bases, with 15 bases between. Looked up from germline, CDR1 is MNHNY and CDR2 is SVGAGI (reference sequence). The CDR3 region is CASSNQGSTSTDTQYF. Here the CDR3 DNA reads TGTGCCAGCAGTAACCAGGGATCCACTAGCACAGATACGCAGTATTTT.

The chain employs TRBV18 and TRBJ1-3; 9 positions agree with TRBD1. CDR3 length: 15 amino acids. With 4 bases clipped from V and 0 bases from J, the junction kept 1 base outside the gene matches. From germline, CDR1 is KGHSH and CDR2 LQKENI. The DNA of the CDR3 is TGTGCCAGCTCACGGGACAGGGTCTCTGGAAACACCATATATTTT. Translated: CASSRDRVSGNTIYF.

This clone appeared a single time. This specimen includes other DNA sequences encoding the same CDR3. This chain links TRBV9 with TRBJ1-1; D ambiguous. The germline V gene encodes CDR1 SGDLS and CDR2 YYNGEE. Trimming took 0 bases from V and 0 from J, leaving 3 bases between them. The CDR3 contains 13 residues. The CDR3 reads CASSVAMNTEAFF. CDR3 coding DNA: TGTGCCAGCAGCGTAGCCATGAACACTGAAGCTTTCTTT.

The chain is built from TRBV9 and TRBJ1-5; D is unclear. Trimming removed 4 bases from V and 4 bases from J, with 15 bases in between. Germline CDR1 reads SGDLS; CDR2 reads YYNGEE. The CDR3 has 15 residues. The CDR3 DNA is TGTGCCAGCAGCCCCGAAGGCGGTGTAAATCAGCCCCAGCATTTT. This encodes CASSPEGGVNQPQHF.

CDR3 DNA: TGTGCCAGTAGTAATCTCGGGAGCTCCTATAATTCACCCCTCCACTTT. Amino acid sequence: CASSNLGSSYNSPLHF. V usage is TRBV19 and J usage is TRBJ1-6; D not certain. The CDR3 totals 16 residues. The V and J ends lost 4 bases and 0 bases respectively, with 10 bases between them. Germline loops: CDR1 LNHDA, CDR2 SQIVND (reference sequence).

This clone showed up just once. The chain recombines TRBV3-1 (or the pseudogene TRBV3-2) with TRBJ2-7; D gene ambiguous. The CDR3 runs to 15 residues. Germline-derived CDR1 and CDR2 are LGHDT and YNNKEL (reference sequence). Trimming left V 3 bases short and J 0 bases short, with 12 bases between. CDR3 sequence (DNA): TGTGCCAGCAGCCACATCCGAGGCGGCTCCTACGAGCAGTACTTC. Amino acid sequence: CASSHIRGGSYEQYF.

The V call is TRBV7-2, the J call TRBJ1-1, with 9 bases lining up with TRBD1. The CDR3 runs to 16 residues. V shed 3 bases and J 3 bases; nucleotides not matched to a gene: 8. Germline V gives CDR1 SGHTA, CDR2 FQGNSA. The CDR3 DNA reads as TGTGCCAGCAGCTTTACCCCGGACAGGGGACACACTGAAGCTTTCTTT. Residues: CASSFTPDRGHTEAFF.

This chain connects TRBV5-1 to TRBJ2-2, with TRBD1 as a possible D gene (6 bases). V was trimmed by 0 bases and J by 2 bases, leaving 8 bases between them. The germline V gene encodes CDR1 SGHRS and CDR2 YFSETQ. The CDR3 is 15 residues long. The CDR3 DNA follows: TGCGCCAGCAGCTTGGGGACAGATAACACCGGGGAGCTGTTTTTT. Protein: CASSLGTDNTGELFF. Based on the CDR3 plus reference TRBV5-1 and TRBJ2-2, the full variable domain is KAGVTQTPRYLIKTRGQQVTLSCSPISGHRSVSWYQQTPGQGLQFLFEYFSETQRNKGNFPGRFSGRQFSNSRSEMNVSTLELGDSALYLCASSLGTDNTGELFFGEGSRLTVL.

The chain combines TRBV4-3 with TRBJ2-2; 9 positions match TRBD2. This CDR3 has 18 residues. The V and J ends lost 1 base and 5 bases, in that order; junction bases with no gene match: 11. Per the germline V gene, CDR1 is LGHNA and CDR2 is YSLEER. CDR3 in amino acids: CASSQALSLAGPTGELFF. CDR3 nucleotide sequence: TGCGCCAGCAGCCAAGCCCTCTCTCTAGCGGGGCCGACCGGGGAGCTGTTTTTT.

The chain joins TRBV6-5 to TRBJ2-7, with 10 bases fitting TRBD2. The CDR3 contains 15 residues. The junction had 8 bases not matched to a gene; V was cut back by 6 bases and J by 3 bases. Per germline, CDR1 MNHEY and CDR2 SVGAGI. CDR3 sequence: CASRARAGGSYEQYF. CDR3 DNA sequence: TGTGCCAGCAGGGCTCGAGCGGGGGGGAGCTACGAGCAGTACTTC.

This clone is a singleton in its sample. The chain joins TRBV4-2 to TRBJ2-3, with D perhaps given as TRBD1 or TRBD2 (5 bases each). CDR1 and CDR2 (germline): LGHNA, YNFKEQ. Trimming stripped 3 bases from V and 6 bases from J, with 22 bases between. The CDR3 totals 17 residues. The CDR3 DNA reads as TGTGCCAGCAGCCACCTTTGGGGGTCCAAAGGGGTCGATACGCAGTATTTT. It translates to CASSHLWGSKGVDTQYF.

V gene TRBV7-9 combines with J gene TRBJ2-1; TRBD2 matches 7 bases. This CDR3 comprises 19 residues. J lost 0 bases, V lost 4 bases, and 15 bases had no gene match. Germline V CDR1 and CDR2: SEHNR, FQNEAQ (reference sequence). CDR3 sequence: CASSSPFKRDRGSYNEQFF. The DNA of the CDR3 is TGTGCCAGCAGCTCGCCATTTAAGCGGGATAGGGGCTCCTACAATGAGCAGTTCTTC.

The chain carries TRBV27 and TRBJ1-5; TRBD1 matches at 11 bases. With V trimmed by 0 bases and J by 0 bases, 4 bases remained unmatched. CDR1 is MNHEY, CDR2 SMNVEV, per germline (reference sequence). The CDR3 spans 18 residues. CDR3 amino acids: CASSLSGTGGYSNQPQHF. In DNA, the CDR3 is TGTGCCAGCAGTTTATCCGGGACAGGGGGTTATAGCAATCAGCCCCAGCATTTT.

Regarding this clone: The same CDR3 is also encoded by other DNA sequences in this sample. V is TRBV6-5 and J is TRBJ1-1; TRBD1 is a possible D gene (5 bases). Germline V gene data show CDR1 as MNHEY and CDR2 as SVGAGI. Trimming stripped 7 bases from V and 4 bases from J, with 13 bases between. The CDR3 runs to 13 residues. Here the CDR3 reads CASTPGGGTEAFF. Written as DNA, the CDR3 is TGTGCCAGCACGCCGGGGGGTGGCACTGAAGCTTTCTTT.

The chain recombines TRBV27 with TRBJ1-5, with no clear D. V lost 3 bases, J lost 0 bases, and 6 bases lay in between. CDR1 and CDR2 from the germline V gene are MNHEY and SMNVEV (reference sequence). The CDR3 is 14 residues long. CDR3 nucleotides: TGTGCCAGCAGTTTCCAAGGTAGCAATCAGCCCCAGCATTTT. This translates into CASSFQGSNQPQHF.

The chain employs TRBV11-3 and TRBJ2-7, with 7 bases fitting TRBD2. J lost 2 bases, V lost 2 bases, and 6 bases had no gene match. CDR3 size: 15 residues. Per germline, CDR1 SGHNT and CDR2 YENEEA. The CDR3 loop reads CASSLNSGPPYEQYF. The CDR3 nucleotides are TGTGCCAGCAGCTTAAATAGCGGGCCTCCCTACGAGCAGTACTTC.

This clone has only one observation. This chain connects TRBV10-3 to TRBJ1-3; no firm D call. Germline lookup yields CDR1 ENHRY and CDR2 SYGVKD. V was trimmed by 7 bases and J by 1 base, leaving 5 bases between them. This CDR3 is 12 amino acids long. CDR3 nucleotide sequence: TGTGCCATCAACGATTCTGGAAACACCATATATTTT. Translating it yields CAINDSGNTIYF.

The gene calls are TRBV9 and TRBJ1-3, with D possibly being TRBD1 (5 bases). The CDR3 runs to 15 residues. Germline CDR1 and CDR2: SGDLS and YYNGEE. V lost 3 bases to trimming and J lost 0 bases, with 10 bases between them. In DNA, the CDR3 is TGTGCCAGCAGCGCCCAGGGCCGCTCTGGAAACACCATATATTTT. Its protein product is CASSAQGRSGNTIYF. The full variable domain, rest sourced from reference TRBV9 and TRBJ1-3, is DSGVTQTPKHLITATGQRVTLRCSPRSGDLSVYWYQQSLDQGLQFLIQYYNGEERAKGNILERFSAQQFPDLHSELNLSSLELGDSALYFCASSAQGRSGNTIYFGEGSWLTVV.

The J gene is TRBJ2-3, the V gene TRBV24-1; D gene ambiguous. The CDR3 loop spans 14 amino acids. V was clipped by 4 bases and J by 4 bases, with 11 bases between them. CDR1 is KGHDR and CDR2 is SFDVKD in the germline V gene. For the CDR3, the DNA is TGTGCCACCAGTGAAGTAGGCCCCGCAGATACGCAGTATTTT. It is translated as CATSEVGPADTQYF.

V and J are TRBV2 and TRBJ1-1; no definite D call. Trimming left V 7 bases short and J 0 bases short, with 6 bases between. Germline-derived CDR1 and CDR2 are SNHLY and FYNNEI. CDR3 size: 12 residues. The CDR3 region has the DNA TGTGCCAGCACCTCTTTGAACACTGAAGCTTTCTTT. It specifies CASTSLNTEAFF. Together with reference TRBV2 and TRBJ1-1, the CDR3 gives the full variable domain: EPEVTQTPSHQVTQMGQEVILRCVPISNHLYFYWYRQILGQKVEFLVSFYNNEISEKSEIFDDQFSVERPDGSNFTLKIRSTKLEDSAMYFCASTSLNTEAFFGQGTRLTVV.

The genes are TRBV5-1 and TRBJ2-3, with TRBD2 matching over 12 bases. The CDR3 spans 16 residues. J was trimmed by 2 bases and V by 7 bases; bases with no gene match: 8. Per germline, CDR1 SGHRS and CDR2 YFSETQ. As DNA, the CDR3 is TGCGCCAGCGGACCCGGGACTAGCGGGTTCACAGATACGCAGTATTTT. Translation gives CASGPGTSGFTDTQYF.

The chain recombines TRBV4-1 with TRBJ1-3; D unclear. This CDR3 has 15 residues. Germline V lookup: CDR1 MGHRA, CDR2 YSYEKL. V gave up 0 bases and J gave up 7 bases, with 13 bases separating them. CDR3 sequence: CASSQDLAIANTIYF. CDR3 DNA sequence: TGCGCCAGCAGCCAAGATCTTGCAATTGCCAACACCATATATTTT.

The CDR3: CASSYGRGRMNTEAFF. The CDR3 region has the DNA TGTGCCAGCAGTTACGGGCGGGGACGTATGAACACTGAAGCTTTCTTT. The J gene is TRBJ1-1, the V gene TRBV6-2 or TRBV6-3; possible D gene TRBD1, 5 bases. V lost 2 bases, J lost 0 bases, and 13 bases lay in between. Germline loops: CDR1 MNHEY, CDR2 SVGEGT. The CDR3 is made up of 16 amino acids.

The V gene is TRBV28, the J gene TRBJ1-5, with TRBD1 as a possible D gene (5 bases). CDR1 MDHEN and CDR2 SYDVKM come from the germline V gene. Trimming stripped 2 bases from V and 4 bases from J, with 18 bases between. This CDR3 has 17 residues. CDR3: CASSLPIGDRLNQPQHF. CDR3 DNA: TGTGCCAGCAGTTTACCTATCGGGGACCGGCTTAATCAGCCCCAGCATTTT.

V gene TRBV28 combines with J gene TRBJ2-5; D not resolved. Deletions cut 3 bases from V and 2 bases from J, with 13 bases between. Per the germline V gene, CDR1 is MDHEN and CDR2 is SYDVKM. The CDR3 is 15 residues long. The CDR3 coding sequence is TGTGCCAGCAGTTTTCCATCGACCGTACAAGAGACCCAGTACTTC. Translated, it gives CASSFPSTVQETQYF.

This chain joins TRBV5-6 and TRBJ2-6; tentative D call: TRBD1 (6 bases). Germline lookup yields CDR1 SGHDT and CDR2 YYEEEE. The CDR3 runs to 15 residues. V gave up 3 bases and J gave up 5 bases, with 12 bases separating them. CDR3 loop: CASSSRDKRANVLTF. The CDR3 DNA reads TGTGCCAGCAGCTCCCGGGACAAACGGGCCAACGTCCTGACTTTC.

This clone came up once. V is TRBV4-2 and J is TRBJ2-3, with TRBD2 matching 10 bases. This CDR3 is 18 amino acids long. Germline assignment: CDR1 LGHNA and CDR2 YNFKEQ. V was pared by 1 base and J by 4 bases, with 11 bases of the junction left unmatched. In nucleotides, the CDR3 is TGTGCCAGCAGCCAAGTCCGAATTAGCGGGGGGCCCCCAGATACGCAGTATTTT. Amino acids: CASSQVRISGGPPDTQYF.

The J gene is TRBJ1-2, the V gene TRBV5-1; D is possibly TRBD1 (6 bases). V shed 4 bases and J shed 5 bases, with 21 bases lying between them. The CDR3 is 16 amino acids. The V gene's germline CDR1 is SGHRS and CDR2 YFSETQ. The CDR3 spells CASSLTSGGYWYGYTF. Here the CDR3 DNA reads TGCGCCAGCAGCCTTACCTCCGGGGGCTACTGGTATGGCTACACCTTC.

The V and J genes are TRBV10-3 and TRBJ1-1, with D uncertain. Trimming stripped 4 bases from V and 1 base from J, with 4 bases between. The CDR3 is made up of 12 amino acids. CDR1 ENHRY and CDR2 SYGVKD come from the germline V gene. DNA for the CDR3: TGTGCCATCAGTGTGGGGAACACTGAAGCTTTCTTT. It encodes CAISVGNTEAFF.

The count of this clone is one. The chain couples TRBV18 to TRBJ1-6; 7 bases are shared with TRBD1. The germline V gene has CDR1 KGHSH and CDR2 LQKENI. The length of the CDR3 is 16 residues. V lost 4 bases and J lost 4; bases outside the gene matches: 7. CDR3 nucleotides: TGTGCCAGCTCACTCCCCGGGGACAGATATAATTCACCCCTCCACTTT. It encodes CASSLPGDRYNSPLHF.

This chain connects TRBV20-1 to TRBJ2-1, with D hard to call. Germline CDR1 is DFQATT and CDR2 is SNEGSKA (reference sequence). CDR3 length: 11 amino acids. With 2 bases removed from V and 10 bases from J, the gap between germline ends came to 9 bases. The CDR3 DNA reads TGCAGTGCTAGACCGATGTCCGAGCAGTTCTTC. Residues: CSARPMSEQFF.